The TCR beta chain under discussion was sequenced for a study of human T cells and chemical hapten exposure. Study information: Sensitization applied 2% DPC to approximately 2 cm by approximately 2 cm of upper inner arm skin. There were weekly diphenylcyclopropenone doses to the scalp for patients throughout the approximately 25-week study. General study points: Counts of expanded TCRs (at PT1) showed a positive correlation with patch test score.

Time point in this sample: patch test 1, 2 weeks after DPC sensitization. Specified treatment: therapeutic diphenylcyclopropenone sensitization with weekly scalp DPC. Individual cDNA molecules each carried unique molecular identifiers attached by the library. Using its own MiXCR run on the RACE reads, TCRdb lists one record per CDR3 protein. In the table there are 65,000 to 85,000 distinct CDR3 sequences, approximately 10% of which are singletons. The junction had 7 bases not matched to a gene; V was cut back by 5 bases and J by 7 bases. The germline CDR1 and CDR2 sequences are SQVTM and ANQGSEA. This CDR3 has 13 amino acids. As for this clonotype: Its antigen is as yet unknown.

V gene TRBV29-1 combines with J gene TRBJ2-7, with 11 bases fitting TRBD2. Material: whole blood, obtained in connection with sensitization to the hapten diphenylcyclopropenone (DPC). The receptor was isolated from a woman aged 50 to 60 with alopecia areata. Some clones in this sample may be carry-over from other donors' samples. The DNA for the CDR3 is TGCAGCGTTAAAACTAGCGGGAGTGGTGAGCAGTACTTC. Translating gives CSVKTSGSGEQYF.